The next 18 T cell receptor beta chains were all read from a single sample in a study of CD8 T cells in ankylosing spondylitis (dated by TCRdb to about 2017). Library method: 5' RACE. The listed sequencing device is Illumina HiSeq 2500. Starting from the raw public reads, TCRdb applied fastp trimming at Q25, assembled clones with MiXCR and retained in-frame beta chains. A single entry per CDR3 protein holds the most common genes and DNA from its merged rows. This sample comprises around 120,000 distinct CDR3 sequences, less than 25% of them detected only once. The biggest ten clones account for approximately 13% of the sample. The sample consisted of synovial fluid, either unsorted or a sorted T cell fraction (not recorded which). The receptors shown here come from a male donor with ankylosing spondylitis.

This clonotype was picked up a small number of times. CDR3 residues: CASSDSKGLAINEQFF. The DNA of the CDR3 is TGTGCCAGCAGTGACTCAAAGGGACTAGCGATTAATGAGCAGTTCTTC. This chain connects TRBV6-4 to TRBJ2-1, with 10 bases matching TRBD2. This CDR3 spans 16 amino acids. The V gene's germline CDR1 is MRHNA and CDR2 SNTAGT. The trim removed 0 bases at V and 7 bases at J, leaving 6 bases unmatched.

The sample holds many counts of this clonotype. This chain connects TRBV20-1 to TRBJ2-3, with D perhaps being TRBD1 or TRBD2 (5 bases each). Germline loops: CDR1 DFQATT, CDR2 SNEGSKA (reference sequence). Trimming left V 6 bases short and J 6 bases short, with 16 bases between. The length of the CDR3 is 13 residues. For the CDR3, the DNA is TGCAGTGCAATTCGCGGGTACAGGGATACGCAGTATTTT. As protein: CSAIRGYRDTQYF.

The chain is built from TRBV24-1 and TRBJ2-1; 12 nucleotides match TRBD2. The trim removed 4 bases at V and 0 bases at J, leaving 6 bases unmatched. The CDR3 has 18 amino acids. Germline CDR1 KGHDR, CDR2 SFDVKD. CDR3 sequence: CATSEPLAGGSSYNEQFF. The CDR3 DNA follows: TGTGCCACCAGTGAACCCCTAGCGGGAGGGAGCTCCTACAATGAGCAGTTCTTC.

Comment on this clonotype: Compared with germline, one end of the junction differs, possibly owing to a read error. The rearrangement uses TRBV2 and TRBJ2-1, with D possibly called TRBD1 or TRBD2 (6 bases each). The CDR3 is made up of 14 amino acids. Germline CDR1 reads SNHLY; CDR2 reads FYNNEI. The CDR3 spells CAANMGGRDKEQFF. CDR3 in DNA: TGTGCCGCTAACATGGGGGGCAGGGACAAGGAGCAGTTCTTC.

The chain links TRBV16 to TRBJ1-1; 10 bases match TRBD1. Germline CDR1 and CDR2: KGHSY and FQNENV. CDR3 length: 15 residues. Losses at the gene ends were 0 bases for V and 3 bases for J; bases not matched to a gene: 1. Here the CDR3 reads CASSQSGQGYTEAFF. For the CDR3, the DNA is TGTGCCAGCAGCCAATCGGGACAGGGGTACACTGAAGCTTTCTTT. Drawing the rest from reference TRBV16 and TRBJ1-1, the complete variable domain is GEEVAQTPKHLVRGEGQKAKLYCAPIKGHSYVFWYQQVLKNEFKFLISFQNENVFDETGMPKERFSAKCLPNSPCSLEIQATKLEDSAVYFCASSQSGQGYTEAFFGQGTRLTVV.

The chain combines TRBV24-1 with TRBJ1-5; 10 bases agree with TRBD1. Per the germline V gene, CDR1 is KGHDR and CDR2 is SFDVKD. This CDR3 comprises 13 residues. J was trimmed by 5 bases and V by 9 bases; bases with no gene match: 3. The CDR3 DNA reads TGTGCCACCGCGGACAGGGGGGATCAGCCCCAGCATTTT. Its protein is CATADRGDQPQHF.

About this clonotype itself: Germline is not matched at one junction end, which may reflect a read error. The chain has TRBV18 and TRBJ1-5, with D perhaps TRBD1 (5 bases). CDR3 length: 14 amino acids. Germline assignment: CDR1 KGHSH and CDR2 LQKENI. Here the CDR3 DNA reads TGTGCCGGCTCACCACAGGTTAGCAATCAGCCCCAGCATTTT. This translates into CAGSPQVSNQPQHF.

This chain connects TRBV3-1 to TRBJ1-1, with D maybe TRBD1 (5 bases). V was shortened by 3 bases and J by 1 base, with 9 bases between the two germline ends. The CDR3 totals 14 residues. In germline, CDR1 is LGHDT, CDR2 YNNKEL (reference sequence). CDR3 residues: CASSQGRENTEAFF. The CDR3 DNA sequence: TGTGCCAGCAGCCAGGGACGGGAGAACACTGAAGCTTTCTTT.

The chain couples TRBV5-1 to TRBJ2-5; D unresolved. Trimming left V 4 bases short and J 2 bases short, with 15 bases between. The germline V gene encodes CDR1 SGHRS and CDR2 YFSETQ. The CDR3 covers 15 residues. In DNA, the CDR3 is TGCGCCAGCAGCCAAGGGCCTGAACGGCAAGAGACCCAGTACTTC. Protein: CASSQGPERQETQYF.

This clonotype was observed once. The CDR3 region has the DNA TGTGCCAGCAGCTTGGCAAAGGCGGACGATGAGCAGTTCTTC. Translated, it gives CASSLAKADDEQFF. The chain has TRBV7-8 and TRBJ2-1; unclear D gene. The CDR3 is made up of 14 amino acids. Germline values: CDR1 SGHVS, CDR2 FQNEAQ. V lost 3 bases and J 8 bases, leaving 14 bases between the germline ends.

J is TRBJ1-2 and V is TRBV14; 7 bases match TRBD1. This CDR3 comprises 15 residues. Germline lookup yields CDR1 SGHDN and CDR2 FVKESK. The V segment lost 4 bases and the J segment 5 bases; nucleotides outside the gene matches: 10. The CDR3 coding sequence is TGTGCCAGCAGCCGCTTGACAGGGAGGGAGTATGGCTACACCTTC. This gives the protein CASSRLTGREYGYTF.

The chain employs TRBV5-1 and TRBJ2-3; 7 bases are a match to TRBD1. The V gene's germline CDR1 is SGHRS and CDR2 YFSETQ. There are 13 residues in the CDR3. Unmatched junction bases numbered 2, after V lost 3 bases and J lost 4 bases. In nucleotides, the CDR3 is TGCGCCAGCAGCTCACAGGGGCCAGATACGCAGTATTTT. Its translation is CASSSQGPDTQYF.

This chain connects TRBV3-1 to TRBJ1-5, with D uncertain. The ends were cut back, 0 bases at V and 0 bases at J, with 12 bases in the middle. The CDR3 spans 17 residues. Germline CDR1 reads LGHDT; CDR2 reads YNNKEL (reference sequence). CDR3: CASSQDSTPYSNQPQHF. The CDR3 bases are TGTGCCAGCAGCCAAGATAGTACTCCGTATAGCAATCAGCCCCAGCATTTT.

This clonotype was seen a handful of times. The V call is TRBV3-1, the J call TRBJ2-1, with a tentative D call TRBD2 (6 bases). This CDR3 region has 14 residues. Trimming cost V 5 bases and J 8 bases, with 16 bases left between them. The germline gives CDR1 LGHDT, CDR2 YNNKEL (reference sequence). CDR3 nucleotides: TGTGCCAGCAGCGCCGATCTAGCGCTGGATGAGCAGTTCTTC. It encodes CASSADLALDEQFF.

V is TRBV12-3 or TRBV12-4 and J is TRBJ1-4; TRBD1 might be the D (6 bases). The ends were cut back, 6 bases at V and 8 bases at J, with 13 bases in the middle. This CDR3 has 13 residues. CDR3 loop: CASSWTVGEKLFF. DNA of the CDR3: TGTGCCAGCAGCTGGACAGTAGGGGAAAAACTGTTTTTT.

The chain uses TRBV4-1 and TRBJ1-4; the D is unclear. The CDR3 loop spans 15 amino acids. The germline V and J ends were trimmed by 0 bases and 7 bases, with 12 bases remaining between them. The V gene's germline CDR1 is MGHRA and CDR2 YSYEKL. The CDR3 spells CASSQDGTSVEKLFF. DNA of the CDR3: TGCGCCAGCAGCCAAGACGGTACCTCGGTTGAAAAACTGTTTTTT.

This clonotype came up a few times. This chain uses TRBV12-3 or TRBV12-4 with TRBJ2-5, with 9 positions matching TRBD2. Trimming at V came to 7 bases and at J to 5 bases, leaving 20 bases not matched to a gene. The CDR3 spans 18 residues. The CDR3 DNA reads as TGTGCCAGCACCTCTTCCCCAAATGTGCGGGAGGGCCGGGAGACCCAGTACTTC. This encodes CASTSSPNVREGRETQYF.

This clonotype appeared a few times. The CDR3 DNA reads as TGCAGCGTTGATATCCAGAGCTACAATGAGCAGTTCTTC. It is translated as CSVDIQSYNEQFF. The chain recombines TRBV29-1 with TRBJ2-1; D is uncertain. CDR1 and CDR2 from the germline V gene are SQVTM and ANQGSEA. The CDR3 sequence is 13 residues long. V was pared by 3 bases and J by 3 bases, with 9 bases between.